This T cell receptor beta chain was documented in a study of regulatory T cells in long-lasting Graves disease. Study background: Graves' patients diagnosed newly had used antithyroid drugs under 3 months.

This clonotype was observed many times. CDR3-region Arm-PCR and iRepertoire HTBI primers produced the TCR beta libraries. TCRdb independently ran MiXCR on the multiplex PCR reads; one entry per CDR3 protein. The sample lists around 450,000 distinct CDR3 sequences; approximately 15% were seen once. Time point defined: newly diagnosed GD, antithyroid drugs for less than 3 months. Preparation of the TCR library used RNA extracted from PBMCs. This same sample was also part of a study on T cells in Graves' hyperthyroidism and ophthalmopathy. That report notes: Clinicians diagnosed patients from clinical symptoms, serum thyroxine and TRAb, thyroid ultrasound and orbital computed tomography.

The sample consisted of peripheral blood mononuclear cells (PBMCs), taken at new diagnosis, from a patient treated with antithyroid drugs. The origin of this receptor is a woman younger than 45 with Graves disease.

The CDR3 loop is CASSYPQGVNEQFF. Written as DNA, the CDR3 is TGTGCCAGCAGTTACCCGCAGGGAGTCAATGAGCAGTTCTTC. This chain connects TRBV28 to TRBJ2-1; D may be TRBD1 or TRBD2 (5 bases each). Germline V gene lookup returns CDR1 MDHEN and CDR2 SYDVKM. The CDR3 sequence is 14 residues long. Trimming removed 4 bases at V and 6 bases at J, with 13 bases between. The full variable domain, completed using reference TRBV28 and TRBJ2-1, is DVKVTQSSRYLVKRTGEKVFLECVQDMDHENMFWYRQDPGLGLRLIYFSYDVKMKEKGDIPEGYSVSREKKERFSLILESASTNQTSMYLCASSYPQGVNEQFFGPGTRLTVL.